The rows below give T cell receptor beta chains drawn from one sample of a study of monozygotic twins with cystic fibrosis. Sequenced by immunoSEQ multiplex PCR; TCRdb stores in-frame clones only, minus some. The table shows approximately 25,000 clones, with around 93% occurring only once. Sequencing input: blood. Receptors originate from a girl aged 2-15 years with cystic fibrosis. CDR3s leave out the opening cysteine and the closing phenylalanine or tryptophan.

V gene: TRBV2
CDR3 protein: ASSDSRLATTYEQY

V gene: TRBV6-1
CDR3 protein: ASSNRGLREAF

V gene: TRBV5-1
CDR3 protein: ASGIQGPEAF

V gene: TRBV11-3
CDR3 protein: ASSLARGGYT

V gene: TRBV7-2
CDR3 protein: ASSLGQLNTQY

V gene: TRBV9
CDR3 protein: ASSASGDYGYT

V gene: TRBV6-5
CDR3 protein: ASSSSDSPPYEQY

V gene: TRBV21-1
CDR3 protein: ASSKAPIQEGLATNEKLF

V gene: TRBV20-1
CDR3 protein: SAADGYEQY

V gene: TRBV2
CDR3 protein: ATSVTGKGNQPQH

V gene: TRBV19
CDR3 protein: ASSMRGQGANYGYT

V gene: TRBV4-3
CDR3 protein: ASSQEGSGGAETQY

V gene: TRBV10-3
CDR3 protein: AIRPPRGIENQPQH

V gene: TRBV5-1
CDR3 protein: ASSLVLAGGQETQY

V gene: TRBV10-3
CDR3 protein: AISKEDGPLEQY

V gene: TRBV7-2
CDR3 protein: ASSLGVGEQF

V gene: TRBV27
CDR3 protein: ASSSVRNQPQH

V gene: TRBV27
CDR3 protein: ASSLEGGGRNSPLH

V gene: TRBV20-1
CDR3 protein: SARVLYEQY

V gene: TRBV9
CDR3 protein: ASSATGGRREQY

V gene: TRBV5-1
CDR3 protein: ASSSNTGTSGNTIY

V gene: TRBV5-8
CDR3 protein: AGSLRQLNEKLF

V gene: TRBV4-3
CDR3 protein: ASSQARQLLGSEQY

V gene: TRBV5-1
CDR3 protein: ASSLDAPERNTIY

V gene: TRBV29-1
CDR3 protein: SAKGQGAIVAF

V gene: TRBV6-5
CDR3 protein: ASSLRGLSYEQY

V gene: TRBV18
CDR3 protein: ASSPIGKYGYT

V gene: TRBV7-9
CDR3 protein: ASSSWPGPWATEAF

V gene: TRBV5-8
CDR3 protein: ASIRGPGEKLF

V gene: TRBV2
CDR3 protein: ASSDSRGRYEQY

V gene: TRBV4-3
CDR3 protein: ASSQDFLSRIVVNTIY

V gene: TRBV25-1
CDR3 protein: ASSDIQGPGTIY

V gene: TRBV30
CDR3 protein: AWIGSVSGYT

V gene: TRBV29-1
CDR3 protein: SVRQGDGQPQH

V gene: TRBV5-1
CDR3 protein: ASSLAGIDGYT

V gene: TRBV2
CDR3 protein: ASSDSPLSSYEQY

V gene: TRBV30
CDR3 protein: AWTPSGNTIY

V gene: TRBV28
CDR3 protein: ASTPPDRYEQY

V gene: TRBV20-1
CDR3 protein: SAPSRSRLF

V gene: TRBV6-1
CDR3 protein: ASSEFMTANTGELF

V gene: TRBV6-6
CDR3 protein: ASSYDGEAF

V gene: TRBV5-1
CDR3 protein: ASSTTGVSSYEQY

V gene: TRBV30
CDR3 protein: AWSFSSGGSLTYEQY

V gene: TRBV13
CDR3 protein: ASSTGSVYEQY

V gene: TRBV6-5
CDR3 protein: ASSPGVGKLF

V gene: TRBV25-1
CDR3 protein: ASSDRGADTEAF

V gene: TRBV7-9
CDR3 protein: ASSLAETGGYGYT

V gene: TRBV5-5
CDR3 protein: ASSLSEWLRGGGDTQY

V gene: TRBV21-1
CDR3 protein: AGGRRFDYGYT

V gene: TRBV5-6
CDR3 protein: ASSFEGHSYEQY

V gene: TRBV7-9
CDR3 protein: ASSGSIPLSGNTIY

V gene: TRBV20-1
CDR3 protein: SAGGTGELF